One and the same sample provided the 27 T cell receptor beta chains below, sequenced in a study of blood T cell repertoires in COVID-19. Repertoires were generated with immunoSEQ multiplex PCR, while TCRdb's copy carries only in-frame clones and drops some. The table lists 97,000 or so clones, around 74% of them singletons. Input material: peripheral blood. The receptor source for this set is a woman older than 75 with active or convalescent COVID-19.

The chain has TRBV30 and TRBJ1-6; D call uncertain. The CDR3 sequence is 15 residues long. The ends were cut back, 1 base at V and 8 bases at J, with 15 bases in the middle. Looked up from germline, CDR1 is GTSNPN and CDR2 is SVGIG (reference sequence). The DNA of the CDR3 is TGTGCCTGGAGTGCCCACGAGTCATTTTATTCACCCCTCCACTTT. Amino acid sequence: CAWSAHESFYSPLHF. Full variable domain (rest looked up from reference TRBV30 and TRBJ1-6): SQTIHQWPATLVQPVGSPLSLECTVEGTSNPNLYWYRQAAGRGLQLLFYSVGIGQISSEVPQNLSASRPQDRQFILSSKKLLLSDSGFYLCAWSAHESFYSPLHFGNGTRLTVT.

This clone appeared a single time. An end of the junction does not agree with germline; a read error may underlie this. V gene TRBV5-1 combines with J gene TRBJ2-7; TRBD1 is a possible D gene (5 bases). This CDR3 spans 14 amino acids. Looked up from germline, CDR1 is SGHRS and CDR2 is YFSETQ. CDR3 amino acids: CASSPYGQAYKQYF. In DNA form, the CDR3 reads TGTGCCAGCAGCCCATACGGACAAGCCTACAAGCAGTACTTC.

This clone was recorded at least ten times. The chain carries TRBV2 and TRBJ2-3; 16 bases agree with TRBD2. Germline-derived CDR1 and CDR2 are SNHLY and FYNNEI. The junction had 9 bases not matched to a gene; V was cut back by 6 bases and J by 6 bases. The CDR3 consists of 17 residues. CDR3 bases: TGTGCCAGCAGCCCCGGGACTAGCGGGAGGGCCAGGGATACGCAGTATTTT. Residues: CASSPGTSGRARDTQYF.

This chain joins TRBV5-1 and TRBJ2-1, with a weak D call TRBD2 (6 bases). Looked up from germline, CDR1 is SGHRS and CDR2 is YFSETQ. The CDR3 consists of 16 residues. Trimming pared 8 bases from V and 10 bases from J, leaving 28 bases between. The CDR3 DNA follows: TGCGCCAGTTCCCCACCGGGACTCCGTCTTTCTGGCGAGCAGTTCTTC. Protein sequence: CASSPPGLRLSGEQFF.

The chain is built from TRBV5-1 and TRBJ2-7; 10 bases are shared with TRBD2. Losses at the gene ends were 4 bases for V and 2 bases for J; bases not matched to a gene: 6. The CDR3 consists of 15 residues. In germline, CDR1 is SGHRS, CDR2 YFSETQ. The CDR3 DNA reads as TGCGCCAGCAGCCATACTAGCGGGGCCCCCTACGAGCAGTACTTC. This codes for CASSHTSGAPYEQYF.

This clone appeared a few times. The chain joins TRBV28 to TRBJ1-1; D possibly corresponds to TRBD1 (5 bases). Germline CDR1 and CDR2: MDHEN and SYDVKM. V was cut by 2 bases and J by 4 bases, with 26 bases left in between. The CDR3 loop spans 19 amino acids. CDR3 loop: CASSLGLVGREGTGTEAFF. CDR3 DNA: TGTGCCAGCAGTTTAGGCCTAGTGGGCAGGGAGGGTACTGGCACTGAAGCTTTCTTT. Variable domain in full (rest from reference TRBV28 and TRBJ1-1): DVKVTQSSRYLVKRTGEKVFLECVQDMDHENMFWYRQDPGLGLRLIYFSYDVKMKEKGDIPEGYSVSREKKERFSLILESASTNQTSMYLCASSLGLVGREGTGTEAFFGQGTRLTVV.

V usage is TRBV5-1 and J usage is TRBJ2-5; 14 bases line up with TRBD2. The CDR3 runs to 17 residues. CDR1 is SGHRS and CDR2 is YFSETQ in the germline V gene. Trimming at V came to 0 bases and at J to 5 bases, leaving 6 bases not matched to a gene. CDR3 amino acids: CASSLGGLAGAGETQYF. The CDR3 DNA sequence: TGCGCCAGCAGCTTGGGGGGACTAGCGGGAGCCGGGGAGACCCAGTACTTC.

The V gene is TRBV27, the J gene TRBJ2-7; 8 nucleotides align to TRBD1. Germline trimming cut 5 bases from V and 2 bases from J; bases unmatched to any gene: 5. Looked up from germline, CDR1 is MNHEY and CDR2 is SMNVEV (reference sequence). The CDR3 is made up of 14 amino acids. This chain's CDR3 is CASSRQGSTYEQYF. CDR3 bases: TGTGCCAGCAGTCGACAGGGGAGTACCTACGAGCAGTACTTC.

V gene TRBV6-6 combines with J gene TRBJ1-2; 9 positions match TRBD1. There are 14 residues in the CDR3. Germline V CDR1 and CDR2: MNHNY, SVGAGI (reference sequence). The trim removed 10 bases at V and 2 bases at J, leaving 8 bases unmatched. In DNA form, the CDR3 reads TGTGCCACCTCGATTGGGACAGGGAACTATGGCTACACCTTC. Translation gives CATSIGTGNYGYTF.

This clone was seen just once. This sequence joins TRBV7-6 and TRBJ2-7; TRBD2 might be the D (6 bases). Germline V gives CDR1 SGHVS, CDR2 FNYEAQ. The CDR3 has 14 amino acids. V was cut by 5 bases and J by 3 bases, with 14 bases left in between. The CDR3 is CASSRAEGIYEQYF. In DNA, the CDR3 is TGTGCCAGCAGCAGAGCGGAGGGGATCTACGAGCAGTACTTC.

This clone was seen only once. V usage is TRBV4-1 and J usage is TRBJ2-7; TRBD1 is a possible D gene (6 bases). This CDR3 is 13 amino acids long. Germline loops: CDR1 MGHRA, CDR2 YSYEKL. V lost 2 bases, J lost 6 bases, and 11 bases lay in between. In DNA, the CDR3 is TGCGCCAGCAGCCAACAACAGGGTAGCGAGCAGTACTTC. It encodes CASSQQQGSEQYF.

V is TRBV28 and J is TRBJ2-1, with 7 bases matching TRBD2. The V and J ends lost 5 bases and 7 bases, in that order; junction bases with no gene match: 8. The length of the CDR3 is 14 residues. The germline V gene encodes CDR1 MDHEN and CDR2 SYDVKM. The CDR3 spells CASSPRLAANEQFF. Here the CDR3 DNA reads TGTGCCAGCAGTCCCAGACTAGCTGCGAATGAGCAGTTCTTC.

The chain uses TRBV19 and TRBJ1-2; tentatively, D is TRBD1 (6 bases). Germline-derived CDR1 and CDR2 are LNHDA and SQIVND (reference sequence). With 5 bases removed from V and 2 bases from J, the gap between germline ends came to 12 bases. The length of the CDR3 is 14 residues. The CDR3 DNA is TGTGCCAGTAGTCCACAGGGAGTCAACTATGGCTACACCTTC. Encoded protein: CASSPQGVNYGYTF.

The gene calls are TRBV5-6 and TRBJ2-4; D unresolved. V shed 4 bases and J shed 0 bases, with 11 bases lying between them. The CDR3 contains 15 residues. Germline CDR1 and CDR2: SGHDT and YYEEEE. CDR3 residues: CASSALAAAKNIQYF. Here the CDR3 DNA reads TGTGCCAGCAGCGCTCTCGCGGCAGCCAAAAACATTCAGTACTTC.

About this clone itself: Other DNA sequences from this sample encode an identical CDR3 as well. J is TRBJ1-4 and V is TRBV5-1; 10 positions agree with TRBD1. J gave up 8 bases and V 4 bases, and 5 bases lay outside the gene matches. The CDR3 is 14 residues long. Per the germline V gene, CDR1 is SGHRS and CDR2 is YFSETQ. The CDR3 nucleotides read TGCGCCAGCAGCCCCGGACAGGGGGGCGAAAAACTGTTTTTT. It yields the protein CASSPGQGGEKLFF.

V is TRBV5-1 and J is TRBJ2-7; 7 bases are shared with TRBD2. J was trimmed by 6 bases and V by 3 bases; bases with no gene match: 12. The length of the CDR3 is 15 residues. CDR1 is SGHRS, CDR2 YFSETQ, per germline. CDR3 coding DNA: TGCGCCAGCAGCTCCCAGAGCGGGGCTCCCCTCGAGCAGTACTTC. Its protein product is CASSSQSGAPLEQYF.

This clone was recorded once. V gene TRBV7-9 combines with J gene TRBJ2-1, with TRBD2 matching 13 bases. Germline assignment: CDR1 SEHNR and CDR2 FQNEAQ (reference sequence). The junction had 6 bases not matched to a gene; V was cut back by 5 bases and J by 8 bases. This CDR3 has 15 amino acids. The CDR3 reads CASSGGLAGVYEQFF. The CDR3 DNA reads TGTGCCAGCAGCGGAGGACTAGCGGGGGTTTATGAGCAGTTCTTC.

The chain carries TRBV7-3 and TRBJ2-2; 10 bases line up with TRBD1. V lost 5 bases to trimming and J lost 5 bases; unmatched junction nucleotides: 2. CDR3 size: 14 residues. CDR1 is SGHTA, CDR2 FQGTGA, per germline. CDR3 coding DNA: TGTGCCAGCAGCCGGGGACAGGGGACCGGGGAGCTGTTTTTT. This gives the protein CASSRGQGTGELFF.

J is TRBJ1-2 and V is TRBV29-1; TRBD1 is a possible D gene (6 bases). There are 16 residues in the CDR3. V gave up 0 bases and J gave up 0 bases, with 14 bases separating them. CDR1 and CDR2 from the germline V gene are SQVTM and ANQGSEA. The CDR3 reads CSVEEGHRTPNYGYTF. CDR3 DNA sequence: TGCAGCGTTGAAGAGGGACACCGAACCCCTAACTATGGCTACACCTTC.

The chain couples TRBV13 to TRBJ2-7; 8 bases are a match to TRBD2. CDR1 is PRHDT and CDR2 is FYEKMQ in the germline V gene (reference sequence). The trim removed 6 bases at V and 0 bases at J, leaving 7 bases unmatched. The CDR3 totals 15 residues. CDR3 DNA: TGTGCCAGCAGGGAAACGGGAGGGCCCTCCTACGAGCAGTACTTC. Translating it yields CASRETGGPSYEQYF. Full variable domain (outside the CDR3, taken from reference TRBV13 and TRBJ2-7): AAGVIQSPRHLIKEKRETATLKCYPIPRHDTVYWYQQGPGQDPQFLISFYEKMQSDKGSIPDRFSAQQFSDYHSELNMSSLELGDSALYFCASRETGGPSYEQYFGPGTRLTVT.

The rearrangement links TRBV2 to TRBJ1-3; D not certain. Germline CDR1 reads SNHLY; CDR2 reads FYNNEI. The V end lost 11 bases, the J end lost 0 bases, and 23 bases lay between the germline ends. CDR3 length equals 17 residues. CDR3 in DNA: TGTGCCGCCAGCAGTATTCTACAGCTCAGCTCTGGAAACACCATATATTTT. Its protein is CAASSILQLSSGNTIYF. The full variable domain, with the rest looked up from reference TRBV2 and TRBJ1-3, is EPEVTQTPSHQVTQMGQEVILRCVPISNHLYFYWYRQILGQKVEFLVSFYNNEISEKSEIFDDQFSVERPDGSNFTLKIRSTKLEDSAMYFCAASSILQLSSGNTIYFGEGSWLTVV.

The CDR3 loop is CASSQDSGRRDTQYF. The CDR3 DNA follows: TGTGCCAGCAGCCAAGATAGCGGGAGGAGAGATACGCAGTATTTT. The chain joins TRBV4-2 to TRBJ2-3; 10 bases are a match to TRBD2. Losses at the gene ends were 0 bases for V and 5 bases for J; bases not matched to a gene: 2. CDR1 is LGHNA and CDR2 is YNFKEQ in the germline V gene. The CDR3 runs to 15 residues.

The V and J genes are TRBV19 and TRBJ2-7; 7 positions agree with TRBD1. The V and J ends lost 3 bases and 5 bases, in that order; junction bases with no gene match: 10. CDR3 length equals 15 residues. Germline V lookup: CDR1 LNHDA, CDR2 SQIVND (reference sequence). CDR3: CASSIADRMGNEQYF. In DNA, the CDR3 is TGTGCCAGTAGTATTGCGGACAGGATGGGCAACGAGCAGTACTTC.

The CDR3, as DNA: TGTGCCAGCAGTCCCTCCGGTCAGCCCCAGCATTTT. It encodes CASSPSGQPQHF. The chain carries TRBV27 and TRBJ1-5; the D is unclear. V lost 5 bases to trimming and J lost 6 bases, with 8 bases between them. The CDR3 is 12 residues long. The germline CDR1 and CDR2 sequences are MNHEY and SMNVEV (reference sequence).

The chain combines TRBV5-5 with TRBJ2-1, with a weak D call TRBD2 (6 bases). The CDR3 is made up of 15 amino acids. The ends were cut back, 0 bases at V and 8 bases at J, with 15 bases in the middle. CDR1 is SGHKS and CDR2 is YYEKEE in the germline V gene (reference sequence). CDR3 nucleotides: TGTGCCAGCAGCTTGGTGGGACTGGGGTCGGATGAGCAGTTCTTC. As protein: CASSLVGLGSDEQFF.

This rearrangement joins TRBV18 to TRBJ2-1, with 9 bases lining up with TRBD2. There are 15 residues in the CDR3. Germline loops: CDR1 KGHSH, CDR2 LQKENI. J gave up 1 base and V 3 bases, and 1 base lay outside the gene matches. The CDR3: CASSPTSGSYNEQFF. The CDR3 DNA is TGTGCCAGCTCACCGACTAGCGGTTCCTACAATGAGCAGTTCTTC. Variable domain in full (rest from reference TRBV18 and TRBJ2-1): NAGVMQNPRHLVRRRGQEARLRCSPMKGHSHVYWYRQLPEEGLKFMVYLQKENIIDESGMPKERFSAEFPKEGPSILRIQQVVRGDSAAYFCASSPTSGSYNEQFFGPGTRLTVL.

V is TRBV6-6 and J is TRBJ2-7; 8 bases agree with TRBD2. Per the germline V gene, CDR1 is MNHNY and CDR2 is SVGAGI (reference sequence). This CDR3 is built from 15 residues. The junction had 10 bases not matched to a gene; V was cut back by 2 bases and J by 7 bases. The CDR3 DNA reads as TGTGCCAGCAGTTACGGGACGGGAGGGCCTCGGGAGCAGTACTTC. Translated: CASSYGTGGPREQYF.